Presented here are 22 T cell receptor beta chains from one specimen sequenced in a study of CD8+CD57+ T cells in acquired aplastic anemia. Genomic DNA acted as the template from which TCR beta VDJ combination and CDR3 sequence profiling were carried out. TCRdb called the reads again in MiXCR, with one record for every CDR3 protein. The table lists 310,000 or so distinct CDR3 sequences, under 60% of them singletons. All patients picked for sequencing had shown, by flow cytometry, an expansion of CD8+CD57+ cells. The specimen sequenced was sorted CD4+, CD8+, or CD8+CD57+ T cells (not recorded which) from PBMCs. Receptors originate from a human donor with aplastic anemia.

V usage is TRBV25-1 and J usage is TRBJ2-5; 10 positions match TRBD2. Looked up from germline, CDR1 is MGHDK and CDR2 is SYGVNS. The CDR3 has 17 residues. V lost 4 bases, J lost 1 base, and 9 bases stayed unmatched. This CDR3 reads CASSAPRASGSQETQYF. CDR3 DNA sequence: TGTGCCAGCAGTGCTCCCCGGGCTAGCGGGAGCCAAGAGACCCAGTACTTC. Variable domain in full (rest from reference TRBV25-1 and TRBJ2-5): EADIYQTPRYLVIGTGKKITLECSQTMGHDKMYWYQQDPGMELHLIHYSYGVNSTEKGDLSSESTVSRIRTEHFPLTLESARPSHTSQYLCASSAPRASGSQETQYFGPGTRLLVL.

The chain combines TRBV7-3 with TRBJ2-3, with 10 nucleotides matching TRBD2. The ends lost 4 bases at V and 2 bases at J; junction bases unmatched: 9. The V gene's germline CDR1 is SGHTA and CDR2 FQGTGA. CDR3 length: 17 amino acids. CDR3 amino acids: CASSSPGLAQATDTQYF. CDR3 coding DNA: TGTGCCAGCAGCTCCCCGGGACTAGCGCAGGCCACAGATACGCAGTATTTT.

As concerns this clonotype: A much larger clone lies one base from this, so it may be a read error. This CDR3 is missing its conserved last phenylalanine or tryptophan, likely due to a read error. The chain links TRBV20-1 to TRBJ2-7; tentatively, D is TRBD2 (7 bases). V lost 7 bases and J lost 2, with 18 bases in between. The CDR3 contains 14 residues. Germline CDR1 reads DFQATT; CDR2 reads SNEGSKA (reference sequence). CDR3 sequence: CSGSRGGRTYEQYS. The CDR3 bases are TGCAGTGGTAGTAGGGGGGGGAGGACCTACGAGCAGTACTCC.

About this clonotype itself: Because the CDR3's place on the DNA is in doubt, the DNA is left out and the CDR3 is given as listed by TCRdb. The chain uses TRBV7-9 and TRBJ2-5; TRBD1, the table's D call, lacks a check against the DNA. Germline loops: CDR1 SEHNR, CDR2 FQNEAQ (reference sequence). The CDR3 is 18 residues long, counting both termini. The CDR3 loop reads CASSFYICSAAPGETQYF.

This clonotype was picked up one time. The V and J genes are TRBV7-8 and TRBJ2-1; D not resolved. V was pared by 3 bases and J by 8 bases, with 8 bases between. This CDR3 spans 12 amino acids. CDR1 SGHVS and CDR2 FQNEAQ come from the germline V gene. The CDR3 nucleotides read TGTGCCAGCAGCTTGCCTTTTTATGAGCAGTTCTTC. Amino acids: CASSLPFYEQFF.

This clonotype was counted a few times. J is TRBJ1-1 and V is TRBV19, with TRBD1 identical over 9 bases. The CDR3 is 15 residues long. The V gene end was trimmed by 3 bases and the J gene end by 2 bases; junction bases not matched to a gene: 4. CDR1 is LNHDA, CDR2 SQIVND, per germline (reference sequence). CDR3 region: CASSMGQGVNTEAFF. DNA for the CDR3: TGTGCCAGTAGTATGGGACAGGGTGTCAACACTGAAGCTTTCTTT. Full variable domain (remainder filled in from reference TRBV19 and TRBJ1-1): DGGITQSPKYLFRKEGQNVTLSCEQNLNHDAMYWYRQDPGQGLRLIYYSQIVNDFQKGDIAEGYSVSREKKESFPLTVTSAQKNPTAFYLCASSMGQGVNTEAFFGQGTRLTVV.

This clonotype was detected many times. This rearrangement joins TRBV6-5 to TRBJ1-1; D not certain. The CDR3 totals 14 residues. CDR1 and CDR2 (germline): MNHEY, SVGAGI. The V and J ends lost 4 bases and 0 bases respectively, with 9 bases between them. In DNA form, the CDR3 reads TGTGCCAGCAGTTTCGGACGTCTGAACACTGAAGCTTTCTTT. Translation gives CASSFGRLNTEAFF.

The V and J genes are TRBV7-9 and TRBJ2-7; D is unclear. V lost 2 bases, J lost 5 bases, and 10 bases lay in between. The CDR3 is 13 amino acids. CDR1 SEHNR and CDR2 FQNEAQ come from the germline V gene (reference sequence). As DNA, the CDR3 is TGTGCCAGCAGCTTATCTAGGGTTAACGAGCAGTACTTC. It is translated as CASSLSRVNEQYF.

This clonotype appeared a few times. This rearrangement joins TRBV12-3 or TRBV12-4 to TRBJ1-5; D not resolved. This CDR3 is 13 amino acids long. Trimming removed 5 bases at V and 7 bases at J, with 12 bases between. The DNA of the CDR3 is TGTGCCAGCAGTCTCACAGTTTCCCAGCCCCAGCATTTT. Protein product: CASSLTVSQPQHF.

This clonotype was seen a single time. This chain connects TRBV10-3 to TRBJ1-1, with TRBD1 matching 7 bases. Trimming took 4 bases from V and 4 from J; bases not matched to a gene: 6. Germline values: CDR1 ENHRY, CDR2 SYGVKD. The CDR3 totals 14 residues. This CDR3 is CAISAAQGGTEAFF. In DNA form, the CDR3 reads TGTGCCATCAGTGCTGCCCAGGGGGGCACTGAAGCTTTCTTT.

This clonotype has more than one count but fewer than ten. CDR3: CASSRGQGLYGYTF. The CDR3 DNA follows: TGTGCCAGCAGTCGAGGACAGGGCCTCTATGGCTACACCTTC. The chain combines TRBV2 with TRBJ1-2; 8 nucleotides line up with TRBD1. Germline V gene sequence: CDR1 SNHLY, CDR2 FYNNEI. The CDR3 has 14 residues. V trimming: 5 bases; J trimming: 4 bases; junction bases outside the gene matches: 6.

Note on this clonotype: The CDR3 end shows no conserved phenylalanine or tryptophan, and so a read error is likely. The V and J genes are TRBV7-3 and TRBJ2-5, with a weak D call TRBD1 (7 bases). Between the trimmed V and J ends, which lost 3 bases and 1 base, there was a span of 12 bases. CDR3 length equals 15 residues. Looked up from germline, CDR1 is SGHTA and CDR2 is FQGTGA. Here the CDR3 reads CASSFRGEPQETQYL. CDR3 sequence (DNA): TGTGCCAGCAGCTTCAGGGGGGAACCCCAAGAGACCCAGTACCTC.

This clonotype was observed at least ten times. J is TRBJ1-6 and V is TRBV5-5, with D possibly matching TRBD1 (5 bases). The V end was cut by 0 bases, the J end by 10 bases, with 8 bases between. This CDR3 region has 13 residues. Germline-derived CDR1 and CDR2 are SGHKS and YYEKEE (reference sequence). CDR3 loop: CASSLAGKSPLHF. The CDR3 DNA is TGTGCCAGCAGCTTGGCAGGGAAGTCACCCCTCCACTTT.

To note about this clonotype: Compared with germline, one end of the junction differs, possibly owing to a read error. The rearrangement joins TRBV7-2 to TRBJ2-7; the match to TRBD2 covers 7 bases. There are 14 residues in the CDR3. CDR1 and CDR2 from the germline V gene are SGHTA and FQGNSA. DNA for the CDR3: TGCGCCAGCAGCCCCCAGCGGGGAGACTACGAGCAGTACTTC. Its translation is CASSPQRGDYEQYF. Complete variable domain (other parts from reference TRBV7-2 and TRBJ2-7): GAGVSQSPSNKVTEKGKDVELRCDPISGHTALYWYRQSLGQGLEFLIYFQGNSAPDKSGLPSDRFSAERTGGSVSTLTIQRTQQEDSAVYLCASSPQRGDYEQYFGPGTRLTVT.

J is TRBJ2-7 and V is TRBV5-1, with TRBD2 matching over 13 bases. V lost 4 bases, J lost 4 bases, and 5 bases stayed unmatched. This CDR3 has 15 amino acids. Germline CDR1 reads SGHRS; CDR2 reads YFSETQ. The CDR3 here is CASSAGTSGIYEQYF. The DNA of the CDR3 is TGCGCCAGCAGCGCAGGGACTAGCGGGATTTACGAGCAGTACTTC.

The rearrangement links TRBV20-1 to TRBJ1-6, with D unresolved. CDR3 length: 14 residues. Trimming left V 5 bases short and J 9 bases short, with 17 bases between. The germline CDR1 and CDR2 sequences are DFQATT and SNEGSKA (reference sequence). DNA for the CDR3: TGCAGTGCTCGAACGCCAGGCTACGGTTCACCCCTCCACTTT. This gives the protein CSARTPGYGSPLHF.

Remarks on this clonotype: An end of the junction differs from the germline gene, which may be a read error. CDR3 DNA: TGTGCCAGTAGTGGACAGGGACTAGCGGCGAATGAGCAATTCTTC. Translated, it gives CASSGQGLAANEQFF. This sequence joins TRBV19 and TRBJ2-1, with TRBD2 matching 11 bases. There are 15 residues in the CDR3. Germline lookup yields CDR1 LNHDA and CDR2 SQIVND (reference sequence).

This chain joins TRBV20-1 and TRBJ1-1; D ambiguous. CDR3 length: 11 residues. The V end lost 5 bases, the J end lost 3 bases, and 7 bases lay between the germline ends. Germline CDR1 and CDR2: DFQATT and SNEGSKA (reference sequence). The CDR3 region has the DNA TGCAGTGCTGTCGGCTACACTGAAGCTTTCTTT. Translated: CSAVGYTEAFF.

This sequence joins TRBV12-3 or TRBV12-4 and TRBJ1-4, with a tentative D call TRBD1 (6 bases). This CDR3 region has 13 residues. V lost 6 bases to trimming and J lost 4 bases, with 9 bases between them. The CDR3 sequence is CASRSQGNEKLFF. DNA for the CDR3: TGTGCCAGCAGATCACAGGGTAATGAAAAACTGTTTTTT.

The sample holds one count of this clonotype. The chain joins TRBV20-1 to TRBJ2-5, with D perhaps TRBD1 (5 bases). The CDR3 is 15 residues long. Looked up from germline, CDR1 is DFQATT and CDR2 is SNEGSKA (reference sequence). V lost 0 bases, J lost 4 bases, and 15 bases lay in between. CDR3 protein: CSARDGTEGVETQYF. CDR3 nucleotide sequence: TGCAGTGCTAGAGATGGCACCGAAGGGGTAGAGACCCAGTACTTC.

This rearrangement joins TRBV20-1 to TRBJ2-7; perhaps TRBD2 as D (6 bases). V lost 3 bases and J 6 bases, leaving 21 bases between the germline ends. The V gene's germline CDR1 is DFQATT and CDR2 SNEGSKA (reference sequence). The CDR3 runs to 15 residues. CDR3 sequence reads: CSASNLGGLLPEQYF. CDR3 nucleotide sequence: TGCAGTGCTAGCAACCTTGGGGGACTCTTACCCGAGCAGTACTTC.

This clonotype was observed at least ten times. V usage is TRBV6-1 and J usage is TRBJ1-5; D ambiguous. V dropped 2 bases and J dropped 4 bases, with 9 bases sitting between them. This CDR3 has 14 amino acids. The germline gives CDR1 MNHNS, CDR2 SASEGT. The CDR3, as DNA: TGTGCCAGCAGTGAAAGGTCGGTAAATCAGCCCCAGCATTTT. It is translated as CASSERSVNQPQHF.